This TCR beta chain was identified in a study of response to subunit inactivated influenza vaccine. TCRdb fed the RT-PCR reads into MiXCR, producing one record per CDR3 protein. In the table there are more than 450,000 distinct CDR3 sequences, approximately 7.7% of which are singletons. V was clipped by 6 bases and J by 2 bases, with 12 bases between them. Looked up from germline, CDR1 is DFQATT and CDR2 is SNEGSKA (reference sequence). This CDR3 comprises 13 residues. Study findings and constraints: Researchers suggested that each seasonal influenza vaccination recruits few new T cells.

Worth noting for this clonotype: Its antigen is as yet unknown.

The chain recombines TRBV20-1 with TRBJ2-3; perhaps TRBD2 as D (6 bases). Sequences were derived from PBMCs from blood, sampled 23 to 25 months after vaccination. The TCR sequence derives from a man between 50 and 70 years old who received an inactivated influenza vaccine. In nucleotides, the CDR3 is TGCAGTGCCCCCCGGGACTCCACAGATACGCAGTATTTT. Translation gives CSAPRDSTDTQYF.